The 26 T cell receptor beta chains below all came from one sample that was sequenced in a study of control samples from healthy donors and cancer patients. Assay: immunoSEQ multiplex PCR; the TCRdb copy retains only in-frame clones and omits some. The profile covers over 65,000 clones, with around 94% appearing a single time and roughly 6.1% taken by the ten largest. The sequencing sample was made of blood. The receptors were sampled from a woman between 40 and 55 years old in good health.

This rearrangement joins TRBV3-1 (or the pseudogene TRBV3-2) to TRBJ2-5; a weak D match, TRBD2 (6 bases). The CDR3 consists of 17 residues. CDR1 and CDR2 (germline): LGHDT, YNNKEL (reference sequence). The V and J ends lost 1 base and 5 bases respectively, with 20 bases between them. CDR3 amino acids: CASSQVGPGRFCETQYF. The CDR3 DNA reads TGTGCCAGCAGCCAAGTAGGTCCAGGGAGGTTTTGTGAGACCCAGTACTTC.

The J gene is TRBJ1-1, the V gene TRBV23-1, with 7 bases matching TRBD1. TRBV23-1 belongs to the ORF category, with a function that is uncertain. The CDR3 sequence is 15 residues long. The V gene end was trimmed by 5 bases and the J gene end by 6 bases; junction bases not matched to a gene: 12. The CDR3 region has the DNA TGCGCCAGCAGTGCCCAGACAGGGCTTAATCCTGAAGCTTTCTTT. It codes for CASSAQTGLNPEAFF.

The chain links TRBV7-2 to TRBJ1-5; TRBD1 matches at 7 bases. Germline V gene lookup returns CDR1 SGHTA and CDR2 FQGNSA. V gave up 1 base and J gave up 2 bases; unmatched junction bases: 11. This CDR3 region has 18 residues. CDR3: CASSLGVPHRGGNQPQHF. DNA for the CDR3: TGTGCCAGCAGCTTAGGGGTCCCACACAGGGGTGGCAATCAGCCCCAGCATTTT.

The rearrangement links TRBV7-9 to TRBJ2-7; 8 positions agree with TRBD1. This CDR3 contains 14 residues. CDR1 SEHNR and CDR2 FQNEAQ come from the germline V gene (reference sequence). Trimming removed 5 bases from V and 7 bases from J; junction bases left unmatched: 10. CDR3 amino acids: CASSPEPGGGEQYF. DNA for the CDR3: TGTGCCAGCAGCCCTGAACCAGGGGGCGGTGAGCAGTACTTC.

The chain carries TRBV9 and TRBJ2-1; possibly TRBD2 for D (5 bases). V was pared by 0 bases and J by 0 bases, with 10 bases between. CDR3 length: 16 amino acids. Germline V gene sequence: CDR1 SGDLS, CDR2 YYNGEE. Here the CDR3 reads CASSVGLASSYNEQFF. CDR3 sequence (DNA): TGTGCCAGCAGCGTAGGGCTAGCAAGCTCCTACAATGAGCAGTTCTTC.

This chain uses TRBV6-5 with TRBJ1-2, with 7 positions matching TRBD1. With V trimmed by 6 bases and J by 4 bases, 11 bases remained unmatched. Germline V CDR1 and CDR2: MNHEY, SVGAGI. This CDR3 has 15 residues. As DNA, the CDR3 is TGTGCCAGCAGGGACGGATACAGGGGAAGCTATGGCTACACCTTC. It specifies CASRDGYRGSYGYTF.

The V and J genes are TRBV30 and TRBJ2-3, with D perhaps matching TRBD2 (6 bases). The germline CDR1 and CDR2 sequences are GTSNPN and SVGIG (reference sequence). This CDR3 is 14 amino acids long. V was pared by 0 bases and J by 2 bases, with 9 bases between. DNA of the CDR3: TGTGCCTGGAGTGTGGAGGGAAACACAGATACGCAGTATTTT. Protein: CAWSVEGNTDTQYF.

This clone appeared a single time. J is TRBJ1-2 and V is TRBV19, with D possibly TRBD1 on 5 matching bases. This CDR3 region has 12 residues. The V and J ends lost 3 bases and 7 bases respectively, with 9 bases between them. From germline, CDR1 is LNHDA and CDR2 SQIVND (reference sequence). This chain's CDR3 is CASSIDGGGYTF. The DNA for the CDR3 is TGTGCCAGTAGTATCGATGGGGGTGGCTACACCTTC.

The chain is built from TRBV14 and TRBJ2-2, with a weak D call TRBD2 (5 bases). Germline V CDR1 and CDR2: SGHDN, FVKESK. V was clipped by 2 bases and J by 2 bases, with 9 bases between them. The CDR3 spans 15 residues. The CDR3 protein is CASSQFWTNTGELFF. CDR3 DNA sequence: TGTGCCAGCAGCCAATTCTGGACTAACACCGGGGAGCTGTTTTTT.

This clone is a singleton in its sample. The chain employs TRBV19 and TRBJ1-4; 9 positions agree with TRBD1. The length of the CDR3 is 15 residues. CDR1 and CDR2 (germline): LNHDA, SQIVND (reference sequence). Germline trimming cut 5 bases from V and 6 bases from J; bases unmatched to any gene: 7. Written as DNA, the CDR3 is TGTGCCAGTAGTTCAACAGGGGGCGTGGATGAAAAACTGTTTTTT. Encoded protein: CASSSTGGVDEKLFF.

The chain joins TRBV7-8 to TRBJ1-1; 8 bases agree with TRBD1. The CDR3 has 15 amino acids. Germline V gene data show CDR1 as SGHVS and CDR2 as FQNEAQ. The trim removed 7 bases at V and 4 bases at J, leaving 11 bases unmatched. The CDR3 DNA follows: TGTGCCAGCAACCTCGGGTTGGACAGGGCCACTGAAGCTTTCTTT. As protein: CASNLGLDRATEAFF.

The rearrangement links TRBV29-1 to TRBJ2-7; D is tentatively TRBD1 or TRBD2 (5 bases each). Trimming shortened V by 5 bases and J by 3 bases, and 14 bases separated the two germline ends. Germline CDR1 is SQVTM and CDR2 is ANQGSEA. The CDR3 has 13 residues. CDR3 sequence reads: CSVPGVQGYEQYF. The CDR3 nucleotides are TGCAGCGTTCCCGGGGTGCAGGGCTACGAGCAGTACTTC.

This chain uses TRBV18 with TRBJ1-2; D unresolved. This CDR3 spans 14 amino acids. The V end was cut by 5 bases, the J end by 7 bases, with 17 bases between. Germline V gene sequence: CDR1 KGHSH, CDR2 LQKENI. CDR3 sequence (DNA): TGTGCCAGCTCAGTATCTAGTTCCCAGGTTGGCTACACCTTC. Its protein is CASSVSSSQVGYTF.

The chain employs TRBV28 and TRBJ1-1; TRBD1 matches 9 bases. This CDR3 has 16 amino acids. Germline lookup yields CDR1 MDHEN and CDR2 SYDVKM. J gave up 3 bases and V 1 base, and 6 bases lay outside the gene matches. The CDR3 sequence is CASSLSPRTGDTEAFF. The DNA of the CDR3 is TGTGCCAGCAGTTTATCGCCACGGACAGGGGACACTGAAGCTTTCTTT.

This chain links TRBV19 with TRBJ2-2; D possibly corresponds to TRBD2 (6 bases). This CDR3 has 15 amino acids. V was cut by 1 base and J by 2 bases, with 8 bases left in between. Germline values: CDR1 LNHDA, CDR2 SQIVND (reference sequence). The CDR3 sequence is CASSIGGVNTGELFF. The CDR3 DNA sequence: TGTGCCAGTAGTATAGGGGGGGTTAACACCGGGGAGCTGTTTTTT.

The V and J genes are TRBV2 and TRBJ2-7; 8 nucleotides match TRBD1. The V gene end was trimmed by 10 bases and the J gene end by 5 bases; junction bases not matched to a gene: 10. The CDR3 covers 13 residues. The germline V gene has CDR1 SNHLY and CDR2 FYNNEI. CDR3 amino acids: CAILDRDHNEQYF. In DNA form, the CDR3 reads TGTGCCATTTTGGACAGGGATCACAACGAGCAGTACTTC. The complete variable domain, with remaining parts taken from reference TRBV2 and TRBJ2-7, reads EPEVTQTPSHQVTQMGQEVILRCVPISNHLYFYWYRQILGQKVEFLVSFYNNEISEKSEIFDDQFSVERPDGSNFTLKIRSTKLEDSAMYFCAILDRDHNEQYFGPGTRLTVT.

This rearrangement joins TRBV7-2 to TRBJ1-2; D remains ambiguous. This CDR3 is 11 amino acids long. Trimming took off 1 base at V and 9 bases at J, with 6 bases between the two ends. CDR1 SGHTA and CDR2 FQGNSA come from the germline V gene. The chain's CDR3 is CASSLVQSYTF. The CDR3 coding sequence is TGTGCCAGCAGCTTAGTACAGAGCTACACCTTC.

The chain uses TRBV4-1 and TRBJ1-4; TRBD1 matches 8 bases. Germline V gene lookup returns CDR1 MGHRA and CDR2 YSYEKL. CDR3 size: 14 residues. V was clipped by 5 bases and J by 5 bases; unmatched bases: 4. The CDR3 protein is CASSFRDRNEKLFF. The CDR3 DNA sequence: TGCGCCAGCAGCTTCCGGGACAGGAATGAAAAACTGTTTTTT.

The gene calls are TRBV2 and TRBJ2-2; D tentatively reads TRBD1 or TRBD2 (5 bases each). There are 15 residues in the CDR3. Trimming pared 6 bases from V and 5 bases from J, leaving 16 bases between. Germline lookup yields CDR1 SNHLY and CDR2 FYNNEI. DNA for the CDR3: TGTGCCAGCAGCCCGGGACCCTGGGGAACCGGGGAGCTGTTTTTT. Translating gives CASSPGPWGTGELFF.

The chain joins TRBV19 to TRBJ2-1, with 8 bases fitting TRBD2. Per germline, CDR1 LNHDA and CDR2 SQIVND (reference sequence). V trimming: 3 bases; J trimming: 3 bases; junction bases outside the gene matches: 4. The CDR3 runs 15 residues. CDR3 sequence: CASSIGTRGYNEQFF. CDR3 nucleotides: TGTGCCAGTAGTATCGGGACTAGGGGCTACAATGAGCAGTTCTTC. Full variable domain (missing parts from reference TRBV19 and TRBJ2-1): DGGITQSPKYLFRKEGQNVTLSCEQNLNHDAMYWYRQDPGQGLRLIYYSQIVNDFQKGDIAEGYSVSREKKESFPLTVTSAQKNPTAFYLCASSIGTRGYNEQFFGPGTRLTVL.

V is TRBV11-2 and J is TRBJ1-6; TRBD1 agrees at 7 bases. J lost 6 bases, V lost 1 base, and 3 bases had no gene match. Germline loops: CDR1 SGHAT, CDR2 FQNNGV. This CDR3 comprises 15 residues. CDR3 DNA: TGTGCCAGCAGCTTAGTACAGGGGCGTAATTCACCCCTCCACTTT. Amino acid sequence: CASSLVQGRNSPLHF. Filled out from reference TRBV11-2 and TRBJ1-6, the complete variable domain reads EAGVAQSPRYKIIEKRQSVAFWCNPISGHATLYWYQQILGQGPKLLIQFQNNGVVDDSQLPKDRFSAERLKGVDSTLKIQPAKLEDSAVYLCASSLVQGRNSPLHFGNGTRLTVT.

Written as DNA, the CDR3 is TGCGCCAGCAGCTTGGGAACTAGCGGGAGAGATACGCAGTATTTT. Its protein is CASSLGTSGRDTQYF. The chain employs TRBV5-1 and TRBJ2-3; 11 bases align to TRBD2. CDR3 size: 15 residues. Trimming at V came to 0 bases and at J to 5 bases, leaving 2 bases not matched to a gene. CDR1 is SGHRS and CDR2 is YFSETQ in the germline V gene.

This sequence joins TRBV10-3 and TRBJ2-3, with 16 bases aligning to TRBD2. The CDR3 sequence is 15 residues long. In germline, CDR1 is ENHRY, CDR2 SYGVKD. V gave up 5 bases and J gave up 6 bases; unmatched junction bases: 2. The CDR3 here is CAISQGLAGGDTQYF. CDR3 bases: TGTGCCATCAGTCAGGGACTAGCGGGGGGGGATACGCAGTATTTT.

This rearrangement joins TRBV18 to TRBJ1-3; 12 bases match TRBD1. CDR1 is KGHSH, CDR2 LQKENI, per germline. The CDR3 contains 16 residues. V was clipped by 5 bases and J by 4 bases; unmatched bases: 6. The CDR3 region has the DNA TGTGCCAGCTCATCGGGACAGGGGGCAACAGGAAACACCATATATTTT. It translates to CASSSGQGATGNTIYF.

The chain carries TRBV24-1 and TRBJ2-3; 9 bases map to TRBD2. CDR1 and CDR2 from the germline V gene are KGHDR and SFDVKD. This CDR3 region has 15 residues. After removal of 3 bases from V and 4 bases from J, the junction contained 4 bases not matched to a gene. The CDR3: CATSDPLAGPDTQYF. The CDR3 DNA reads TGTGCCACCAGTGATCCTCTAGCGGGGCCAGATACGCAGTATTTT.

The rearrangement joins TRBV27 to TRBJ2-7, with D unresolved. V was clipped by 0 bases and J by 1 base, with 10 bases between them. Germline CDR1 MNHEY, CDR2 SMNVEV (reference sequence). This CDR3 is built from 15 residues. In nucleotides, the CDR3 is TGTGCCAGCAGTTTATCATCGTGGTCTTCCTACGAGCAGTACTTC. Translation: CASSLSSWSSYEQYF.